The clone carrying this TCR beta chain has just a few counts. Samples came from patients with localized non-small cell lung adenocarcinoma. The V and J ends lost 0 bases and 9 bases respectively, with 12 bases between them. The CDR3 loop spans 14 amino acids. CDR1 MNHEY and CDR2 SVGAGI come from the germline V gene. These data are taken from a study of CD4 and CD8 cells across lung adenocarcinoma regions. One entry per CDR3 protein, called by TCRdb with MiXCR from the PCR reads. The sample holds approximately 11,000 distinct CDR3 sequences, 59% seen once. The sequence was collected from a male donor with lung adenocarcinoma. The CD4 and CD8 labels of this study may be unreliable. This rearrangement joins TRBV6-5 to TRBJ2-1; D is uncertain. The sequencing input was CD8+ T cells from the margin of a lung tumor. As DNA, the CDR3 is TGTGCCAGCAGTTACTCGATGTCCGGTATTGAGCAGTTCTTC. Protein sequence: CASSYSMSGIEQFF.